This T cell receptor (beta chain) was sequenced for a study of blood T cell repertoires in COVID-19. Turning to the study itself: From T cells, B-cell-depleted T cells, or PBMCs came the material, which was cDNA or gDNA.

Here immunoSEQ multiplex PCR was the method, and the copy in TCRdb shows in-frame clones only, minus some. In the table there are roughly 150,000 clones, about 85% of which are singletons. Those who participated ranged in age from 18 to 89 years and resided in 20 to 30 US areas. Sequencing was done on a sample of PBMCs or T cells enriched from blood (not recorded which). The sequence came from a middle-aged woman with acute COVID-19.

As DNA, the CDR3 is TGTGCCAGCAGCTTAGGGGGGAGGGAATCGGATGGCTACACCTTC. It yields the protein CASSLGGRESDGYTF. The chain employs TRBV7-9 and TRBJ1-2; possibly TRBD1 for D (5 bases). In germline, CDR1 is SEHNR, CDR2 FQNEAQ (reference sequence). Trimming stripped 1 base from V and 6 bases from J, with 15 bases between. This CDR3 has 15 residues.